This T cell receptor beta chain was found in a study of shared T cell receptors in the human thymus. This table comes from immunoSEQ multiplex PCR, and its TCRdb copy is limited to in-frame clones, with some not included. The profile shows 630,000 or so clones, more than 75% of them singletons. After removal of 5 bases from V and 3 bases from J, the junction contained 2 bases not matched to a gene. The CDR3 consists of 13 residues. Germline lookup yields CDR1 MNHEY and CDR2 SMNVEV (reference sequence). These data were also filed under a second study, of human thymus T cells. That report adds: Corrective heart surgery yielded resections, and these provided the thymus tissue.

This TCR came from a boy younger than two with a congenital heart defect. Source material: thymocytes. The chain joins TRBV27 to TRBJ2-5; 8 bases line up with TRBD2. The CDR3 sequence is CASSTAGEETQYF. DNA for the CDR3: TGTGCCAGCAGTACAGCGGGGGAAGAGACCCAGTACTTC.